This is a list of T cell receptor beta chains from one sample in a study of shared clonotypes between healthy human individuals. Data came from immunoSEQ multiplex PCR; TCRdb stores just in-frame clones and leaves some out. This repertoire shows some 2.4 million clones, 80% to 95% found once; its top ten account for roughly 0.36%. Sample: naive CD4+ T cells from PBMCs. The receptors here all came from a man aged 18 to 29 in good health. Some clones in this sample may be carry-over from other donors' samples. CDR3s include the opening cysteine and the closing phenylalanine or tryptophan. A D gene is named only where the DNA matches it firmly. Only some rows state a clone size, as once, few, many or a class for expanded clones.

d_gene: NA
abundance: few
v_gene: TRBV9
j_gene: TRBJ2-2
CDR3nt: TGTGCCAGCAGCCTCTCCGGGACTTTCGGGGAGCTGTTTTTT
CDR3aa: CASSLSGTFGELFF

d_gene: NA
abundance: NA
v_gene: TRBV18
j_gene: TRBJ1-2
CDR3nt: TGTGCCAGCTCACTGGGGGTCCGGGGCACTAACTATGGCTACACCTTC
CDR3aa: CASSLGVRGTNYGYTF

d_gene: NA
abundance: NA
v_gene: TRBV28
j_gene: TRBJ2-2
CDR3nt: TGTGCCAGCAGCCGAGGCAGAGCGATGGGCGGGGAGCTGTTTTTT
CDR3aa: CASSRGRAMGGELFF

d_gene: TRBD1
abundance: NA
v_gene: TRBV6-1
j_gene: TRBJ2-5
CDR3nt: TGTGCCAGCAGCCTTTTGGCAGGGGGGACCCAGTACTTC
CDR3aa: CASSLLAGGTQYF

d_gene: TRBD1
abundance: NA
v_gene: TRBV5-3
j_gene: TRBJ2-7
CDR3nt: TGTGCCAGAAGCTTGCGGACAGGGGCCAATGACTCATGCGAGCAGTACTTC
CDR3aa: CARSLRTGANDSCEQYF

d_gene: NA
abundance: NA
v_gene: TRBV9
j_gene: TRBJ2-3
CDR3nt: TGTGCCAGCAGCGCCACACATTACCCCCGGGCCCAAGGACCCACAGATACGCAGTATTTT
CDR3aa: CASSATHYPRAQGPTDTQYF

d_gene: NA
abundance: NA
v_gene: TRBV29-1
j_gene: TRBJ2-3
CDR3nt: TGCAGCGCCAAGTGGGGAGCCACAGATACGCAGTATTTT
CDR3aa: CSAKWGATDTQYF

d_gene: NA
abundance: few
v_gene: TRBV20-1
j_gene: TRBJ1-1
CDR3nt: TGCAGTGCTAGAGGTGCGGGCCAAGCTTTCTTT
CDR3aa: CSARGAGQAFF

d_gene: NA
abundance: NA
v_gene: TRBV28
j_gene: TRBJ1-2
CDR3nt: TGTGCCAGCAGTTTACAGGGATGGGCTGTTCGGTACTATGGCTACACCTTC
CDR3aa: CASSLQGWAVRYYGYTF

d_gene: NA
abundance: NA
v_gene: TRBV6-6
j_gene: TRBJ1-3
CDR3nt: TGTGCCAGCAGTTACTCGCGATTTTATGGAAACACCATATATTTT
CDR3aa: CASSYSRFYGNTIYF

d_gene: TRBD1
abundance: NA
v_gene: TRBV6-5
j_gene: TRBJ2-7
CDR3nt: TGTGCCAGCAGGCTGAACAGGGGGCAAGGCGAGCAGTACTTC
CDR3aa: CASRLNRGQGEQYF

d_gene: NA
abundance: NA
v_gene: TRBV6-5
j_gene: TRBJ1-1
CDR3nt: TGTGCCAGCAGTTACCCCGGGAGGGGAATGAACACTGAAGCTTTCTTT
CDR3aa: CASSYPGRGMNTEAFF

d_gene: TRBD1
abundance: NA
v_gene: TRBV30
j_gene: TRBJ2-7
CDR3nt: TGTGCCTGGAACCGGGACAGGGGGCTAGGAGAGCAGTACTTC
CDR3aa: CAWNRDRGLGEQYF

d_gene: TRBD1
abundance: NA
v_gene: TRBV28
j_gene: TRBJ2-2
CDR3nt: TGTGCCAGCAGGGGACAGGGGAGGATCGGGGAGCTGTTTTTT
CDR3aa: CASRGQGRIGELFF

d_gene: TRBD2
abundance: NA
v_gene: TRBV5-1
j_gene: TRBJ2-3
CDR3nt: TGCGCCAGCAGCTTGGGTTCTAGCGGAGACACAGATACGCAGTATTTT
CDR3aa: CASSLGSSGDTDTQYF

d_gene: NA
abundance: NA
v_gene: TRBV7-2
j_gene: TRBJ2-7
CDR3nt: TGTGCCAGCAGCTTAGTGGCGGGACCCTACGAGCAGTACTTC
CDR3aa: CASSLVAGPYEQYF

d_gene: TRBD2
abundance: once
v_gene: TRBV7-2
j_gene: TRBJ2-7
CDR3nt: TGTGCCAGCAGCTTAGTGGGCGGGAGAGAATCCGAGCAGTACTTC
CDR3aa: CASSLVGGRESEQYF

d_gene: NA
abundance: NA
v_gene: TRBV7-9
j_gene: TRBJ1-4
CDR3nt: TGTGCCAGCAGCTTAATACAGAGTGAAAAACTGTTTTTT
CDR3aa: CASSLIQSEKLFF

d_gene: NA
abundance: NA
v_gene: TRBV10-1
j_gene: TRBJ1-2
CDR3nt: TGCGCCAGCTTTACTTGTCCCTGGGATGGCTACACCTTC
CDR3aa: CASFTCPWDGYTF

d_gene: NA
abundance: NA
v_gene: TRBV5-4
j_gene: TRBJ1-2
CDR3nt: TGTGCCAGCAGCCGAAGCTCAGGGATTCGTCAAGGCTACACCTTC
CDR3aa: CASSRSSGIRQGYTF

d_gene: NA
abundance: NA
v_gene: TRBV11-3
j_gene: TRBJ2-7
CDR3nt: TGTGCCAGCAGCTTAGCGGAGTGGCCCTACGAGCAGTACTTC
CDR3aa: CASSLAEWPYEQYF

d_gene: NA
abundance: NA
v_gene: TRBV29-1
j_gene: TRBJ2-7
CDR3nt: TGCAGCGTTGGGGTGGACGAGCAGTACTTC
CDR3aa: CSVGVDEQYF

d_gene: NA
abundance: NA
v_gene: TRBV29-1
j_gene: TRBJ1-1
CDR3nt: TGCAGCGTTGAAGAGGGCCCAGGGGCTGAAGCTTTCTTT
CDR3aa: CSVEEGPGAEAFF

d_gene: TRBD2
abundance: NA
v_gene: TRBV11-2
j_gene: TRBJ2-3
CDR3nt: TGTGCCAGCAGCTCACGTAGCGGGACTAGCACAGATACGCAGTATTTT
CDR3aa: CASSSRSGTSTDTQYF

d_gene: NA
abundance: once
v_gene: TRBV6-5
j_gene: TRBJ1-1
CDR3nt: TGTGCCAGCAGTTCCCGAGCAGGGGAGACTGAAGCTTTCTTT
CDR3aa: CASSSRAGETEAFF

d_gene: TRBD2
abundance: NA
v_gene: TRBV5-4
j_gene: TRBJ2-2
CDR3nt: TGTGCCAGCAATCAGCGGGAGGCCACCGGGGAGCTGTTTTTT
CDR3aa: CASNQREATGELFF

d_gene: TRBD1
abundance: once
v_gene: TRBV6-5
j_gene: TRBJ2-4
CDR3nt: TGTGCCAGCAGGGAAACAGGGGGCAAAAACATTCAGTACTTC
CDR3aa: CASRETGGKNIQYF

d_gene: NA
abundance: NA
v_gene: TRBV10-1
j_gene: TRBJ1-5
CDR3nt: TGCGCCAGCAGTGAGAGGGGCAGGGGCAGAGTTAATCAGCCCCAGCATTTT
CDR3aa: CASSERGRGRVNQPQHF

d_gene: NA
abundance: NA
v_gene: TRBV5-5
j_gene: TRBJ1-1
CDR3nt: TGTGCCAGCAGCCCCGGGCCGCAGAACACTGAAGCTTTCTTT
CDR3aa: CASSPGPQNTEAFF

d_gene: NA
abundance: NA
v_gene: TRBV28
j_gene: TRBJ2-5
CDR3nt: TGTGCCAGCAGTTTATTAGTAGGAGGGAATAAGGTACAAGAGACCCAGTACTTC
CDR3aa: CASSLLVGGNKVQETQYF

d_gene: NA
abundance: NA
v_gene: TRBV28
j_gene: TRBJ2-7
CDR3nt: TGTGCCAGCAACAAGGGGGGTTTCGAGTACGAGCAGTACTTC
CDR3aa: CASNKGGFEYEQYF

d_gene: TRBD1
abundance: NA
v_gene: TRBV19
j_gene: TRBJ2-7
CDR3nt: TGTGCCAGTAGTCCGGACAGGGGTTCCTACGAGCAGTACTTC
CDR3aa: CASSPDRGSYEQYF

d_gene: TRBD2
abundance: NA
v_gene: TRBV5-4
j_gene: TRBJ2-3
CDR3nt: TGTGCCAGCAGCGTCAGGACTAGCGGAGATAGCACAGATACGCAGTATTTT
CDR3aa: CASSVRTSGDSTDTQYF

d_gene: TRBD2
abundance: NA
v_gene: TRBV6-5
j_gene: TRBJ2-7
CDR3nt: TGTGCCAGCATTCGGGCGGGAGGAGGAAGGGGGCAGTACTTC
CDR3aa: CASIRAGGGRGQYF

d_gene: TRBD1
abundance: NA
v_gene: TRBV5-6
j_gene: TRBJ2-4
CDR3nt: TGTGCCAGCAGCTTGGTATCTGAGGGGGCAAGAAGAAACATTCAGTACTTC
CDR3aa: CASSLVSEGARRNIQYF

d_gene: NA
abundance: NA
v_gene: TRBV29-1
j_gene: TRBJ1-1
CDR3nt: TGCAGCGTTAAAGGGCTCCTGGGCACTGAAGCTTTCTTT
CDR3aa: CSVKGLLGTEAFF

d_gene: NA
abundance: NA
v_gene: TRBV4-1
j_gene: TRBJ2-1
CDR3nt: TGCGCCAGCAGTCCCCCCAGGAACTCCTACAATGAGCAGTTCTTC
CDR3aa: CASSPPRNSYNEQFF

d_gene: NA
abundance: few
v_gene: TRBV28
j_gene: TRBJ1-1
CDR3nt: TGTGCCAGCAGTTTCCCAGCTCAAGCTTTCTTT
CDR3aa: CASSFPAQAFF

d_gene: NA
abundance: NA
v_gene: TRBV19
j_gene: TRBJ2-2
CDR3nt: TGTGCCAGTAGTATGGCGGTTCAAACCGGGGAGCTGTTTTTT
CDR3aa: CASSMAVQTGELFF

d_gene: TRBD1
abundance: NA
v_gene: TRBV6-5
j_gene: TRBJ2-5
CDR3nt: TGTGCCAGCAGTCGACGACAGGGACAAGAGACCCAGTACTTC
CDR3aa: CASSRRQGQETQYF

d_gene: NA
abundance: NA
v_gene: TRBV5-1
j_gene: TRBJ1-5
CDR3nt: TGCGCCAGCAGCGTCACAGGAAATCAGCCCCAGCATTTT
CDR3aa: CASSVTGNQPQHF

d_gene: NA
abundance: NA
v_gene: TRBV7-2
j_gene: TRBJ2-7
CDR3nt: TGTGCCAGCAGCCCAGAGAGGTACGAGCAGTACTTC
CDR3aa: CASSPERYEQYF